The 30 T cell receptor beta chains in this list originate from one sample, sequenced in a study of cytomegalovirus exposure and HLA in healthy donors. With 60 Vbeta and 13 Jbeta primers, the PCR was carried out. Assay used: immunoSEQ multiplex PCR; TCRdb lists only in-frame clones, some missing. The sample lists approximately 85,000 clones, approximately 80% seen once, with 20% to 25% in the top ten. Sequencing input: PBMCs. The source is a woman between 50 and 59 years old in good health and CMV-seropositive.

The chain recombines TRBV5-1 with TRBJ1-2; D is unresolved. CDR1 is SGHRS and CDR2 is YFSETQ in the germline V gene. Deletions cut 1 base from V and 6 bases from J, with 10 bases between. CDR3 size: 13 residues. Here the CDR3 reads CASSLPGMDGYTF. In nucleotides, the CDR3 is TGCGCCAGCAGCTTGCCGGGTATGGATGGCTACACCTTC. The full variable domain, with the rest looked up from reference TRBV5-1 and TRBJ1-2, is KAGVTQTPRYLIKTRGQQVTLSCSPISGHRSVSWYQQTPGQGLQFLFEYFSETQRNKGNFPGRFSGRQFSNSRSEMNVSTLELGDSALYLCASSLPGMDGYTFGSGTRLTVV.

The chain uses TRBV15 and TRBJ2-5; D is perhaps TRBD2 (5 bases). The CDR3 sequence is 17 residues long. Looked up from germline, CDR1 is LNHNV and CDR2 is YYDKDF (reference sequence). Between the trimmed V and J ends, which lost 3 bases and 4 bases, there was a span of 21 bases. The CDR3 sequence is CATSSLKTFRGRETQYF. The CDR3 DNA reads TGTGCCACCAGCAGCCTAAAGACCTTCCGGGGAAGAGAGACCCAGTACTTC.

This rearrangement joins TRBV2 to TRBJ1-1; TRBD1 aligns across 8 bases. CDR3 size: 15 residues. The germline gives CDR1 SNHLY, CDR2 FYNNEI. With V trimmed by 5 bases and J by 1 base, 6 bases remained unmatched. CDR3 sequence (DNA): TGTGCCAGCAGTCAAGGGGGGACAGGGAACACTGAAGCTTTCTTT. Translating it yields CASSQGGTGNTEAFF.

The V call is TRBV4-2, the J call TRBJ2-7, with 9 positions matching TRBD2. The germline gives CDR1 LGHNA, CDR2 YNFKEQ. V lost 1 base, J lost 6 bases, and 7 bases stayed unmatched. This CDR3 spans 15 amino acids. The CDR3 nucleotides read TGTGCCAGCAGCCAAGTATCTAGCGGGATGGGCGAGCAGTACTTC. Translation gives CASSQVSSGMGEQYF.

The chain combines TRBV12-2 with TRBJ2-2; no check of the table's D call, TRBD1, against the DNA was made. TRBV12-2 is given as a pseudogene. The CDR3 has 16 residues. The CDR3 here is CASRPRDTELTGELFF. CDR3 bases: TGTGCAAGTCGCCCCCGGGACACGGAATTGACCGGGGAGCTGTTTTTT.

As for this clone: One end of the junction varies from germline; a read error may be responsible. The chain is built from TRBV7-3 and TRBJ1-2; no clear D. From germline, CDR1 is SGHTA and CDR2 FQGTGA. The CDR3 contains 16 residues. This chain's CDR3 is CASSLTPAGDIYGYTF. The CDR3 coding sequence is TGTGCCAGCAGCCTAACCCCCGCGGGCGATATCTATGGCTACACCTTC.

This sequence joins TRBV7-9 and TRBJ2-3, with D hard to call. Germline-derived CDR1 and CDR2 are SEHNR and FQNEAQ (reference sequence). This CDR3 has 13 amino acids. V was shortened by 0 bases and J by 7 bases, with 8 bases between the two germline ends. The CDR3 region has the DNA TGTGCCAGCAGCTTAGCGGTCGAGAATACGCAGTATTTT. Its protein is CASSLAVENTQYF. Filled out from reference TRBV7-9 and TRBJ2-3, the complete variable domain reads DTGVSQNPRHKITKRGQNVTFRCDPISEHNRLYWYRQTLGQGPEFLTYFQNEAQLEKSRLLSDRFSAERPKGSFSTLEIQRTEQGDSAMYLCASSLAVENTQYFGPGTRLTVL.

This clone appeared a few times. This chain joins TRBV27 and TRBJ2-1; 10 bases map to TRBD1. Unmatched junction bases numbered 12, after V lost 5 bases and J lost 8 bases. This CDR3 is built from 16 residues. The germline V gene encodes CDR1 MNHEY and CDR2 SMNVEV (reference sequence). CDR3 coding DNA: TGTGCCAGCAGTATTACAGACAGGGGGCGCTCGCATGAGCAGTTCTTC. The encoded protein is CASSITDRGRSHEQFF.

This rearrangement joins TRBV6-6 to TRBJ1-2; no clear D gene. The V end was cut by 5 bases, the J end by 5 bases, with 12 bases between. This CDR3 has 13 residues. Germline assignment: CDR1 MNHNY and CDR2 SVGAGI (reference sequence). The DNA for the CDR3 is TGTGCCAGCAGTCGACATCGAGGGTATGGCTACACCTTC. Encoded protein: CASSRHRGYGYTF.

V gene TRBV6-1 combines with J gene TRBJ1-4; D gene unclear. V dropped 6 bases and J dropped 8 bases, with 13 bases sitting between them. The CDR3 loop spans 13 amino acids. Germline CDR1 MNHNS, CDR2 SASEGT. The CDR3 sequence: CASRPSEVEKLFF. CDR3 bases: TGTGCCAGCAGACCCTCAGAGGTCGAAAAACTGTTTTTT.

The chain employs TRBV18 and TRBJ2-7, with TRBD1 identical over 9 bases. The J segment lost 3 bases and the V segment lost 8 bases, leaving 5 bases of the junction unmatched. The CDR3 sequence is 13 residues long. Germline CDR1 reads KGHSH; CDR2 reads LQKENI. CDR3 amino acids: CASGQGLDYEQYV. Written as DNA, the CDR3 is TGTGCCAGCGGACAGGGGTTAGACTACGAGCAGTACGTC.

This clone was detected only once. The chain links TRBV19 to TRBJ1-1, with a weak D call TRBD1 (5 bases). Germline values: CDR1 LNHDA, CDR2 SQIVND (reference sequence). Trimming pared 9 bases from V and 4 bases from J, leaving 15 bases between. The CDR3 length is 13 residues. The CDR3 here is CASAGGIGTEAFF. CDR3 nucleotides: TGTGCCAGCGCCGGGGGGATAGGCACTGAAGCTTTCTTT.

The chain carries TRBV25-1 and TRBJ2-3, with TRBD1 matching over 8 bases. CDR1 is MGHDK and CDR2 is SYGVNS in the germline V gene. The V and J ends lost 7 bases and 2 bases, in that order; junction bases with no gene match: 11. The CDR3 loop spans 16 amino acids. CDR3 sequence: CASTLYGTGDTDTQYF. The CDR3, as DNA: TGTGCCAGCACACTCTACGGGACAGGAGACACAGATACGCAGTATTTT. The full variable domain, completed using reference TRBV25-1 and TRBJ2-3, is EADIYQTPRYLVIGTGKKITLECSQTMGHDKMYWYQQDPGMELHLIHYSYGVNSTEKGDLSSESTVSRIRTEHFPLTLESARPSHTSQYLCASTLYGTGDTDTQYFGPGTRLTVL.

The chain uses TRBV7-8 and TRBJ2-7, with D possibly matching TRBD1 (7 bases). Trimming removed 2 bases at V and 2 bases at J, with 13 bases between. Germline CDR1 reads SGHVS; CDR2 reads FQNEAQ. The CDR3 sequence is 15 residues long. This CDR3 is CASSLRAGGTYEQYF. CDR3 nucleotide sequence: TGTGCCAGCAGCTTACGGGCAGGGGGGACCTACGAGCAGTACTTC.

The chain links TRBV2 to TRBJ1-6; 7 nucleotides match TRBD1. V was pared by 8 bases and J by 2 bases, with 3 bases of the junction left unmatched. Germline loops: CDR1 SNHLY, CDR2 FYNNEI. The CDR3 sequence is 14 residues long. Written as DNA, the CDR3 is TGTGCCAGCCACAGGGGCCCCTATAATTCACCCCTCCACTTT. Encoded protein: CASHRGPYNSPLHF.

This clone was seen more than once but under ten times. The CDR3 bases are TGTGCCAGCAGCGTCGACTGGAACACTGAAGCTTTCTTT. It codes for CASSVDWNTEAFF. The V call is TRBV7-3, the J call TRBJ1-1; D remains ambiguous. Trimming cost V 5 bases and J 1 base, with 8 bases left between them. Germline CDR1 is SGHTA and CDR2 is FQGTGA. The CDR3 totals 13 residues.

This clone was seen a single time. In nucleotides, the CDR3 is TGCGCCAGCAGCTTGCGCACAGGGCGTGGAAACACCATATATTTT. Protein: CASSLRTGRGNTIYF. The genes are TRBV5-1 and TRBJ1-3; D possibly corresponds to TRBD1 (6 bases). V was cut by 1 base and J by 3 bases, with 11 bases left in between. Germline CDR1 is SGHRS and CDR2 is YFSETQ. The CDR3 spans 15 residues. The whole variable domain, filled in from reference TRBV5-1 and TRBJ1-3, reads KAGVTQTPRYLIKTRGQQVTLSCSPISGHRSVSWYQQTPGQGLQFLFEYFSETQRNKGNFPGRFSGRQFSNSRSEMNVSTLELGDSALYLCASSLRTGRGNTIYFGEGSWLTVV.

The J gene is TRBJ1-1, the V gene TRBV2, with TRBD1 identical over 7 bases. J lost 5 bases, V lost 6 bases, and 9 bases had no gene match. In germline, CDR1 is SNHLY, CDR2 FYNNEI. The CDR3 has 14 amino acids. CDR3 bases: TGTGCCAGCAGAATCACAGGGGAGTGGACTGAAGCTTTCTTT. It translates to CASRITGEWTEAFF. Variable domain in full (rest from reference TRBV2 and TRBJ1-1): EPEVTQTPSHQVTQMGQEVILRCVPISNHLYFYWYRQILGQKVEFLVSFYNNEISEKSEIFDDQFSVERPDGSNFTLKIRSTKLEDSAMYFCASRITGEWTEAFFGQGTRLTVV.

CDR3 bases: TGTGCCAGCAGCAACCCCGGGATTGCCACAGATACGCAGTATTTT. It yields the protein CASSNPGIATDTQYF. The gene calls are TRBV5-4 and TRBJ2-3, with D possibly being TRBD2 (5 bases). Germline-derived CDR1 and CDR2 are SGHNT and YYREEE (reference sequence). V shed 4 bases and J shed 2 bases, with 14 bases lying between them. This CDR3 spans 15 amino acids.

CDR3 region: CASSSPGRGDYEQYF. CDR3 DNA sequence: TGTGCCAGCAGTTCGCCGGGCAGGGGCGATTACGAGCAGTACTTC. The chain combines TRBV6-1 with TRBJ2-7; D might be TRBD1 (6 bases). This CDR3 is built from 15 residues. Per the germline V gene, CDR1 is MNHNS and CDR2 is SASEGT. Trimming removed 5 bases from V and 4 bases from J, with 18 bases in between.

The CDR3 nucleotides are TGTGCCAGCAGGAAACCCGGACAGGCCGTAGGATCACCCCTCCACTTT. It translates to CASRKPGQAVGSPLHF. The chain employs TRBV6-6 and TRBJ1-6; 7 bases align to TRBD1. CDR1 and CDR2 (germline): MNHNY, SVGAGI (reference sequence). This CDR3 spans 16 amino acids. Trimming took 6 bases from V and 10 from J; bases not matched to a gene: 15.

The CDR3 sequence is CASRSPGHLGGYTF. DNA for the CDR3: TGTGCCAGCAGGTCCCCCGGACATCTCGGTGGCTACACCTTC. This chain links TRBV6-5 with TRBJ1-2; maybe TRBD1 (5 bases). V gave up 6 bases and J gave up 7 bases, with 18 bases separating them. Germline loops: CDR1 MNHEY, CDR2 SVGAGI. The CDR3 is 14 amino acids.

V gene TRBV11-1 combines with J gene TRBJ1-1; maybe TRBD1 (6 bases). Germline V gene data show CDR1 as SGHAT and CDR2 as FQDESV (reference sequence). This CDR3 is 13 amino acids long. Trimming took 5 bases from V and 3 from J, leaving 10 bases between them. In DNA form, the CDR3 reads TGTGCCAGCAGCCCCGAGGGGGACACTGAAGCTTTCTTT. Amino acids: CASSPEGDTEAFF. The entire variable domain, with the rest obtained from reference TRBV11-1 and TRBJ1-1, is as follows: EAEVAQSPRYKITEKSQAVAFWCDPISGHATLYWYRQILGQGPELLVQFQDESVVDDSQLPKDRFSAERLKGVDSTLKIQPAELGDSAMYLCASSPEGDTEAFFGQGTRLTVV.

This clone has a handful of counts. J is TRBJ1-2 and V is TRBV7-8; TRBD1 aligns across 8 bases. Germline CDR1 and CDR2: SGHVS and FQNEAQ. The CDR3 runs to 15 residues. The ends lost 0 bases at V and 8 bases at J; junction bases unmatched: 8. This chain's CDR3 is CASSLAGGRGLGYTF. The CDR3, as DNA: TGTGCCAGCAGCTTAGCAGGGGGCAGGGGGCTGGGCTACACCTTC.

This chain links TRBV30 with TRBJ2-5, with TRBD1 matching 7 bases. Germline loops: CDR1 GTSNPN, CDR2 SVGIG (reference sequence). The CDR3 covers 13 residues. V lost 2 bases, J lost 2 bases, and 2 bases stayed unmatched. The CDR3 sequence is CAWSRQGQETQYF. CDR3 DNA: TGTGCCTGGAGTCGACAGGGACAAGAGACCCAGTACTTC. The variable domain in full, with the rest retrieved from reference TRBV30 and TRBJ2-5, is SQTIHQWPATLVQPVGSPLSLECTVEGTSNPNLYWYRQAAGRGLQLLFYSVGIGQISSEVPQNLSASRPQDRQFILSSKKLLLSDSGFYLCAWSRQGQETQYFGPGTRLLVL.

The chain joins TRBV7-9 to TRBJ2-1, with D perhaps matching TRBD2 (6 bases). Germline CDR1 is SEHNR and CDR2 is FQNEAQ (reference sequence). Trimming left V 3 bases short and J 8 bases short, with 20 bases between. The CDR3 is 16 residues long. CDR3 nucleotide sequence: TGTGCCAGCAGCTTGGGCCTGGGGGGAAGAAGGGATGAGCAGTTCTTC. Translated: CASSLGLGGRRDEQFF.

This clone was detected only once. This rearrangement joins TRBV5-8 to TRBJ2-7; TRBD1 matches 9 bases. Per germline, CDR1 SGHTS and CDR2 YDEGEE. The V and J ends lost 0 bases and 4 bases, in that order; junction bases with no gene match: 2. CDR3 size: 14 residues. DNA for the CDR3: TGTGCCAGCAGCTTGGGGGGACAGGGTTACGAGCAGTACGTC. Translating it yields CASSLGGQGYEQYV.

The rearrangement uses TRBV6-6 and TRBJ1-2; 7 bases are shared with TRBD1. This CDR3 comprises 13 residues. Germline V gene lookup returns CDR1 MNHNY and CDR2 SVGAGI (reference sequence). The V gene end was trimmed by 7 bases and the J gene end by 6 bases; junction bases not matched to a gene: 8. Here the CDR3 reads CASNKQGSDGYTF. The CDR3 DNA follows: TGTGCCAGCAACAAACAGGGGTCGGATGGCTACACCTTC.

The V and J genes are TRBV5-5 and TRBJ2-7; perhaps TRBD1 as D (5 bases). CDR3 length: 15 residues. V gave up 0 bases and J gave up 2 bases, with 12 bases separating them. The V gene's germline CDR1 is SGHKS and CDR2 YYEKEE (reference sequence). The CDR3 here is CASSLAPQDTYEQYF. CDR3 coding DNA: TGTGCCAGCAGCTTGGCACCACAGGACACCTACGAGCAGTACTTC.

This clone was seen once. The CDR3 sequence is CASSLGQVGETQYF. The CDR3 DNA follows: TGTGCCAGCAGCTTGGGACAGGTAGGGGAGACCCAGTACTTC. The chain carries TRBV5-6 and TRBJ2-5, with D possibly being TRBD1 (6 bases). Looked up from germline, CDR1 is SGHDT and CDR2 is YYEEEE. V shed 0 bases and J shed 5 bases, with 11 bases lying between them. The CDR3 contains 14 residues.